This passage covers 31 T cell receptor beta chains from one sample sequenced in a study of blood T cell repertoires in COVID-19. Libraries were prepared by immunoSEQ multiplex PCR; TCRdb keeps only in-frame clonotypes and omits some of them. The sample lists around 260,000 clones, 83% occurring once. The sequenced material came from peripheral blood. These receptors all stem from a woman in her 50s who had recovered from COVID-19.

This clone was observed at least ten times. The chain has TRBV7-2 and TRBJ2-5, with TRBD1 identical over 9 bases. Trimming at V came to 4 bases and at J to 1 base, leaving 7 bases not matched to a gene. The CDR3 extends over 16 amino acids. Looked up from germline, CDR1 is SGHTA and CDR2 is FQGNSA. The CDR3 loop reads CASSSPGTGTQETQYF. CDR3 in DNA: TGTGCCAGCAGCTCCCCCGGGACAGGGACCCAAGAGACCCAGTACTTC.

V and J are TRBV7-2 and TRBJ2-3, with 13 bases lining up with TRBD2. The germline V gene encodes CDR1 SGHTA and CDR2 FQGNSA. CDR3 length: 16 amino acids. Trimming at V came to 5 bases and at J to 4 bases, leaving 6 bases not matched to a gene. The CDR3 here is CASSPGLAGVADTQYF. Here the CDR3 DNA reads TGTGCCAGCAGCCCTGGACTAGCGGGAGTCGCAGATACGCAGTATTTT.

The J gene is TRBJ1-5, the V gene TRBV21-1; no DNA check was done on the table's D call, TRBD1. TRBV21-1 is a listed pseudogene. This CDR3 has 8 amino acids. The CDR3 loop is CASSRYIF. DNA of the CDR3: TGTGCCAGCAGCAGATACATATTT.

V gene TRBV27 combines with J gene TRBJ2-3, with a weak D call TRBD2 (5 bases). The CDR3 has 15 amino acids. Germline loops: CDR1 MNHEY, CDR2 SMNVEV (reference sequence). V was pared by 7 bases and J by 3 bases, with 17 bases between. The CDR3 nucleotides are TGTGCCAGCAAACCCGAGGGAATGGGGACAGATACGCAGTATTTT. Protein product: CASKPEGMGTDTQYF.

This clone was counted between two and nine times. This chain links TRBV7-2 with TRBJ1-1; 7 bases line up with TRBD1. Unmatched junction bases numbered 8, after V lost 0 bases and J lost 1 base. Germline V lookup: CDR1 SGHTA, CDR2 FQGNSA. This CDR3 region has 17 residues. The CDR3 sequence is CASSLATTGVRNTEAFF. CDR3 DNA sequence: TGTGCCAGCAGCTTAGCCACCACAGGGGTTAGGAACACTGAAGCTTTCTTT.

V usage is TRBV28 and J usage is TRBJ2-1; 15 bases agree with TRBD2. J gave up 11 bases and V 6 bases, and 5 bases lay outside the gene matches. The length of the CDR3 is 14 residues. The V gene's germline CDR1 is MDHEN and CDR2 SYDVKM. DNA for the CDR3: TGTGCCAGCAGCCAAGGGACTAGCGGGGGGCAGCAGTTCTTC. It translates to CASSQGTSGGQQFF.

This chain links TRBV2 with TRBJ1-6; 7 bases match TRBD1. Losses at the gene ends were 4 bases for V and 7 bases for J; bases not matched to a gene: 7. CDR3 length: 15 residues. CDR1 is SNHLY, CDR2 FYNNEI, per germline. CDR3 nucleotide sequence: TGTGCCAGCAGTGGAGAGACAGGGTCGAATTCACCCCTCCACTTT. This encodes CASSGETGSNSPLHF.

This rearrangement joins TRBV15 to TRBJ1-2; D is unresolved. Trimming left V 1 base short and J 8 bases short, with 14 bases between. The germline V gene encodes CDR1 LNHNV and CDR2 YYDKDF (reference sequence). The CDR3 is made up of 14 amino acids. The CDR3 protein is CATSRGETRRGYTF. CDR3 sequence (DNA): TGTGCCACCAGCAGAGGAGAGACGAGGCGAGGCTACACCTTC.

The V and J genes are TRBV28 and TRBJ2-7; maybe TRBD1 (6 bases). V lost 7 bases, J lost 1 base, and 14 bases lay in between. This CDR3 has 14 amino acids. CDR1 is MDHEN, CDR2 SYDVKM, per germline. CDR3 residues: CASTLGGQSYEQYF. The CDR3 DNA is TGTGCCAGCACCCTTGGGGGACAATCCTACGAGCAGTACTTC.

The chain employs TRBV28 and TRBJ2-7, with D possibly TRBD2 on 7 matching bases. The CDR3 is made up of 16 amino acids. V was trimmed by 3 bases and J by 1 base, leaving 16 bases between them. Germline-derived CDR1 and CDR2 are MDHEN and SYDVKM. CDR3 DNA: TGTGCCAGCAGTTTCCCATCCCGGGGGGCTTCCTACGAGCAGTACTTC. Its protein is CASSFPSRGASYEQYF. Combining the CDR3 with reference TRBV28 and TRBJ2-7 gives the whole variable domain DVKVTQSSRYLVKRTGEKVFLECVQDMDHENMFWYRQDPGLGLRLIYFSYDVKMKEKGDIPEGYSVSREKKERFSLILESASTNQTSMYLCASSFPSRGASYEQYFGPGTRLTVT.

V usage is TRBV18 and J usage is TRBJ2-2; D is perhaps TRBD2 (5 bases). V was trimmed by 1 base and J by 6 bases, leaving 12 bases between them. Per germline, CDR1 KGHSH and CDR2 LQKENI. The CDR3 runs 15 residues. DNA for the CDR3: TGTGCCAGCTCACCACAGGAGGCCCCCGCCGGGGAGCTGTTTTTT. It codes for CASSPQEAPAGELFF.

The chain has TRBV29-1 and TRBJ2-7; 9 bases match TRBD1. CDR1 and CDR2 from the germline V gene are SQVTM and ANQGSEA. V was clipped by 5 bases and J by 5 bases; unmatched bases: 10. The CDR3 sequence is 14 residues long. CDR3 protein: CSVTETGQGDEQYF. Written as DNA, the CDR3 is TGCAGCGTTACCGAAACGGGACAGGGAGACGAGCAGTACTTC.

The chain couples TRBV5-5 to TRBJ2-7; TRBD2 matches 16 bases. This CDR3 is built from 18 residues. Germline V gene lookup returns CDR1 SGHKS and CDR2 YYEKEE (reference sequence). The J segment lost 5 bases and the V segment lost 4 bases, leaving 12 bases of the junction unmatched. CDR3 amino acids: CASSRGLAGGPTSDEQYF. The CDR3 nucleotides read TGTGCCAGCAGCCGGGGACTAGCGGGAGGGCCTACTTCGGACGAGCAGTACTTC.

The J gene is TRBJ2-3, the V gene TRBV5-1; 7 bases agree with TRBD1. Losses at the gene ends were 2 bases for V and 3 bases for J; bases not matched to a gene: 3. The CDR3 contains 14 residues. Germline lookup yields CDR1 SGHRS and CDR2 YFSETQ. The CDR3 nucleotides read TGCGCCAGCAGCTTAGGGGGACAGACAGATACGCAGTATTTT. As protein: CASSLGGQTDTQYF.

The table lists this clone with a few counts. CDR3 in DNA: TGCGCCAGCAGCCTGAAAGGGGATTCCTACGAGCAGTACTTC. It codes for CASSLKGDSYEQYF. The V gene is TRBV4-3, the J gene TRBJ2-7, with TRBD1 as a possible D gene (5 bases). Germline V gene data show CDR1 as LGHNA and CDR2 as YSLEER. The CDR3 length is 14 residues. V was clipped by 4 bases and J by 1 base, with 11 bases between them.

This clone has only one observation. V usage is TRBV10-2 and J usage is TRBJ2-7; 14 nucleotides align to TRBD2. In germline, CDR1 is WSHSY, CDR2 SAAADI. The CDR3 contains 16 residues. Losses at the gene ends were 3 bases for V and 12 bases for J; bases not matched to a gene: 13. The CDR3 nucleotides read TGCGCCAGCAGTGACCCCGGGACTAGCGGGGGACTCTACGGGTACTTC. It yields the protein CASSDPGTSGGLYGYF.

Here the CDR3 reads CASSWGLAGHSGANVLTF. The CDR3 DNA is TGTGCCAGCAGTTGGGGACTAGCGGGTCACTCTGGGGCCAACGTCCTGACTTTC. J is TRBJ2-6 and V is TRBV6-2 or TRBV6-3; 12 bases fit TRBD2. J lost 0 bases, V lost 4 bases, and 4 bases had no gene match. The CDR3 spans 18 residues. CDR1 is MNHEY and CDR2 is SVGEGT in the germline V gene.

This clone occurred once. The chain has TRBV28 and TRBJ2-3; 16 bases align to TRBD2. CDR1 and CDR2 from the germline V gene are MDHEN and SYDVKM. The J segment lost 4 bases and the V segment lost 7 bases, leaving 2 bases of the junction unmatched. The CDR3 is 15 residues long. The CDR3 bases are TGTGCCAGCATCGGGACTAGCGGGAGGGCAGATACGCAGTATTTT. As protein: CASIGTSGRADTQYF.

J is TRBJ2-3 and V is TRBV6-4; the match to TRBD2 covers 9 bases. J gave up 6 bases and V 4 bases, and 8 bases lay outside the gene matches. The length of the CDR3 is 15 residues. Per germline, CDR1 MRHNA and CDR2 SNTAGT. Written as DNA, the CDR3 is TGTGCCAGCAGTGTTAGTAGCGGGGGCGCGGATACGCAGTATTTT. Translation: CASSVSSGGADTQYF.

On this clone itself: The same CDR3 arises from other DNA sequences in this sample as well. This chain uses TRBV10-3 with TRBJ1-1; the D gene is possibly TRBD1 (6 bases). Per the germline V gene, CDR1 is ENHRY and CDR2 is SYGVKD. The CDR3 length is 13 residues. Trimming took off 7 bases at V and 1 base at J, with 10 bases between the two ends. CDR3: CAITLGGNTEAFF. Here the CDR3 DNA reads TGTGCCATCACCCTAGGGGGGAACACTGAAGCTTTCTTT.

The chain links TRBV18 to TRBJ2-1, with 10 bases that match TRBD2. The germline CDR1 and CDR2 sequences are KGHSH and LQKENI. Unmatched junction bases numbered 10, after V lost 3 bases and J lost 5 bases. CDR3 length: 17 residues. DNA of the CDR3: TGTGCCAGCTCACCCTACATTACTAGCGGGACGGACAATGAGCAGTTCTTC. Its translation: CASSPYITSGTDNEQFF.

The V gene is TRBV9, the J gene TRBJ1-2, with 7 bases fitting TRBD1. Trimming cost V 0 bases and J 6 bases; bases outside gene matches: 8. The CDR3 loop spans 15 amino acids. Looked up from germline, CDR1 is SGDLS and CDR2 is YYNGEE. CDR3 loop: CASSVGHSGTDGYTF. The CDR3, as DNA: TGTGCCAGCAGCGTAGGGCACTCCGGGACAGATGGCTACACCTTC.

About this clone itself: Different DNA sequences within this sample yield the same CDR3. The chain links TRBV11-2 to TRBJ1-6; D is uncertain. Germline values: CDR1 SGHAT, CDR2 FQNNGV. This CDR3 has 14 residues. V dropped 5 bases and J dropped 9 bases, with 14 bases sitting between them. The CDR3 bases are TGTGCCAGCAGCCTGCCCGCCGGAGGTTCACCCCTCCACTTT. This encodes CASSLPAGGSPLHF.

The J gene is TRBJ2-7, the V gene TRBV7-2; 7 bases are a match to TRBD2. This CDR3 is 14 amino acids long. J lost 7 bases, V lost 2 bases, and 8 bases had no gene match. In germline, CDR1 is SGHTA, CDR2 FQGNSA. For the CDR3, the DNA is TGTGCCAGCAGCTTACGGTGGGAGGGACGGGAGCAGTACTTC. The encoded protein is CASSLRWEGREQYF.

This clone appeared a few times. This chain joins TRBV18 and TRBJ1-2; 8 bases line up with TRBD1. CDR1 is KGHSH and CDR2 is LQKENI in the germline V gene. The CDR3 is 15 amino acids. J was trimmed by 4 bases and V by 3 bases; bases with no gene match: 7. The CDR3 sequence is CASSPPQGEGYGYTF. Here the CDR3 DNA reads TGTGCCAGCTCACCCCCACAGGGGGAGGGCTATGGCTACACCTTC.

This chain joins TRBV27 and TRBJ1-1, with 11 bases identical to TRBD1. The CDR3 consists of 13 residues. Germline-derived CDR1 and CDR2 are MNHEY and SMNVEV (reference sequence). J gave up 4 bases and V 8 bases, and 3 bases lay outside the gene matches. This chain's CDR3 is CASYGQGATEAFF. CDR3 nucleotides: TGTGCCAGCTACGGACAGGGGGCCACTGAAGCTTTCTTT.

The CDR3 region is CASSDRFNEKLFF. The CDR3 DNA follows: TGTGCCAGCAGTGACAGGTTCAATGAAAAACTGTTTTTT. The chain links TRBV25-1 to TRBJ1-4; D gene uncertain. V lost 3 bases and J 5 bases, leaving 7 bases between the germline ends. CDR1 is MGHDK and CDR2 is SYGVNS in the germline V gene. This CDR3 comprises 13 residues.

V is TRBV4-2 and J is TRBJ2-5, with D maybe TRBD2 (5 bases). The V gene lost 1 base and the J gene lost 5 bases, with 11 bases spanning the gap. The CDR3 has 14 residues. The germline gives CDR1 LGHNA, CDR2 YNFKEQ. In nucleotides, the CDR3 is TGTGCCAGCAGCCAAGTCGAGAGGGAGGAGACCCAGTACTTC. Protein: CASSQVEREETQYF.

This clone was seen a handful of times. The CDR3 sequence: CASSSEQQETQYF. The CDR3 nucleotides read TGTGCCAGCAGCTCGGAGCAGCAAGAGACCCAGTACTTC. The chain uses TRBV7-2 and TRBJ2-5, with D hard to call. CDR3 length: 13 amino acids. Trimming left V 4 bases short and J 2 bases short, with 8 bases between. Germline CDR1 reads SGHTA; CDR2 reads FQGNSA. Full variable domain (rest looked up from reference TRBV7-2 and TRBJ2-5): GAGVSQSPSNKVTEKGKDVELRCDPISGHTALYWYRQSLGQGLEFLIYFQGNSAPDKSGLPSDRFSAERTGGSVSTLTIQRTQQEDSAVYLCASSSEQQETQYFGPGTRLLVL.

The V gene is TRBV6-2 or TRBV6-3, the J gene TRBJ2-1, with 8 bases that match TRBD2. Germline V gives CDR1 MNHEY, CDR2 SVGEGT. The V segment lost 6 bases and the J segment 10 bases; nucleotides outside the gene matches: 14. The CDR3 consists of 15 residues. CDR3 sequence: CASSPGLGFIREQFF. CDR3 DNA: TGTGCCAGCAGCCCGGGACTAGGGTTCATCCGGGAGCAGTTCTTC.

Ten or more counts support this clone. V gene TRBV27 combines with J gene TRBJ1-2; tentative D call: TRBD1 (6 bases). Trimming left V 1 base short and J 7 bases short, with 10 bases between. This CDR3 has 13 amino acids. CDR1 MNHEY and CDR2 SMNVEV come from the germline V gene (reference sequence). CDR3 amino acids: CASSLWAGAGYTF. In DNA, the CDR3 is TGTGCCAGCAGTTTATGGGCAGGGGCTGGCTACACCTTC.